Sequencing of this T cell receptor (beta chain) was carried out in a study of blood T cell repertoires in COVID-19. For the study at large: The analysed material was cDNA or gDNA that came from T cells, B-cell-depleted T cells, or PBMCs.

Data came from immunoSEQ multiplex PCR; TCRdb stores just in-frame clones and leaves some out. The table includes 95,000 to 150,000 clones, about four fifths detected once. V gave up 4 bases and J gave up 2 bases; unmatched junction bases: 6. Germline V gene sequence: CDR1 SGHTA, CDR2 FQGNSA. The CDR3 is 15 amino acids. Specimen: peripheral blood. The J gene is TRBJ1-1, the V gene TRBV7-2; 8 bases line up with TRBD1. The origin of this receptor is a man aged 55 to 70 with active or convalescent COVID-19. The chain's CDR3 is CASSSQGARNTEAFF. The CDR3 DNA sequence: TGTGCCAGCAGCTCCCAGGGGGCGCGTAACACTGAAGCTTTCTTT.